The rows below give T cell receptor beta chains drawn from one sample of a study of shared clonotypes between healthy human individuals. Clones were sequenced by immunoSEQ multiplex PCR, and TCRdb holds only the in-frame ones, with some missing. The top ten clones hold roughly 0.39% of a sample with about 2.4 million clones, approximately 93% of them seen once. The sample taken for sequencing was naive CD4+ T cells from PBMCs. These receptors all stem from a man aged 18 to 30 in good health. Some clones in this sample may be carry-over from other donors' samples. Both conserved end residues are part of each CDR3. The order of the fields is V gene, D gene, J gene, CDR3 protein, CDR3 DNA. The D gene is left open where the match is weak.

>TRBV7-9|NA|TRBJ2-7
CASSPPGLSYEQYF
TGTGCCAGCAGCCCCCCGGGACTGAGCTACGAGCAGTACTTC
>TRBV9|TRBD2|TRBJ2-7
CASSPALSPGLAKHEQYF
TGTGCCAGCAGCCCCGCCTTATCCCCGGGACTAGCTAAGCACGAGCAGTACTTC
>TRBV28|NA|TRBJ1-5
CASSWRTANQPQHF
TGTGCCAGCAGTTGGAGGACAGCGAATCAGCCCCAGCATTTT
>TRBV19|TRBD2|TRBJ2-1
CASSILGLAGYNEQFF
TGTGCCAGTAGTATCCTAGGACTAGCGGGCTACAATGAGCAGTTCTTC
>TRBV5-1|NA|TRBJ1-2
CASSLSGDDYGYTF
TGCGCCAGCAGCCTATCGGGAGATGACTATGGCTACACCTTC
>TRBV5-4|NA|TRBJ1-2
CASSPPGGYGYTF
TGTGCCAGCAGCCCCCCCGGGGGCTATGGCTACACCTTC
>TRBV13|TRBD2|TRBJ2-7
CASSYWASGSYEQYF
TGTGCCAGCAGCTACTGGGCTAGCGGGAGCTACGAGCAGTACTTC
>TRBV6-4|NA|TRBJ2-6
CASSPVPGRTSGANVLTF
TGTGCCAGCAGCCCTGTCCCGGGACGGACCTCTGGGGCCAACGTCCTGACTTTC
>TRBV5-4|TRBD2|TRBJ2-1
CASSSGTSGSFEQFF
TGTGCCAGCAGTTCCGGGACTAGCGGGAGTTTTGAGCAGTTCTTC
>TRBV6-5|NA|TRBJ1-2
CASSEGYGYTF
TGTGCCAGCAGCGAAGGATATGGCTACACCTTC
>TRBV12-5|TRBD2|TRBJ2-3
CASAGRRELGADTQYF
TGTGCTAGTGCCGGACGGCGGGAGTTAGGGGCAGATACGCAGTATTTT
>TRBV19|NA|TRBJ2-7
CASRPAPLEQYF
TGTGCCAGTAGGCCAGCACCACTGGAGCAGTACTTC